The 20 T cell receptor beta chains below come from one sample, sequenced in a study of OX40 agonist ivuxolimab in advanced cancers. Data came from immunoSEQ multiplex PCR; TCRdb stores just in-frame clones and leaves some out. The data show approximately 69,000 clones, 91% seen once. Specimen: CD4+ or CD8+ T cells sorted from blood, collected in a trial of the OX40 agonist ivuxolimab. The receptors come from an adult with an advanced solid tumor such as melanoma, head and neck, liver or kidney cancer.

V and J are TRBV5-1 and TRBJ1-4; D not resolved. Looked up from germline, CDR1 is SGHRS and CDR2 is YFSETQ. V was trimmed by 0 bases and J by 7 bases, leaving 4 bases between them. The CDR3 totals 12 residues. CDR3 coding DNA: TGCGCCAGCAGCTTGGTTCCTGAAAAACTGTTTTTT. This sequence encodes CASSLVPEKLFF. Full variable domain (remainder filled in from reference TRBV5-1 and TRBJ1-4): KAGVTQTPRYLIKTRGQQVTLSCSPISGHRSVSWYQQTPGQGLQFLFEYFSETQRNKGNFPGRFSGRQFSNSRSEMNVSTLELGDSALYLCASSLVPEKLFFGSGTQLSVL.

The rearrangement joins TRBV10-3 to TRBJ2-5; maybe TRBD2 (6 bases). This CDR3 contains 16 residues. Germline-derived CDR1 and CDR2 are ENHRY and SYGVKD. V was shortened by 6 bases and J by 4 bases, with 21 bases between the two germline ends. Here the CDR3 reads CAISERLGTSGETQYF. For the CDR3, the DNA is TGTGCCATCAGCGAAAGACTAGGGACTTCGGGAGAGACCCAGTACTTC.

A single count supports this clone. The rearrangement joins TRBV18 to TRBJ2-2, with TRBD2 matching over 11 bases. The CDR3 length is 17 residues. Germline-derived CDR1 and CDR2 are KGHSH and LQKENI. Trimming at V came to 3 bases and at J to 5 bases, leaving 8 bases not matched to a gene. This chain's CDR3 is CASSPLLAGGGTGELFF. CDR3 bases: TGTGCCAGCTCACCCCTCCTAGCGGGAGGTGGGACCGGGGAGCTGTTTTTT.

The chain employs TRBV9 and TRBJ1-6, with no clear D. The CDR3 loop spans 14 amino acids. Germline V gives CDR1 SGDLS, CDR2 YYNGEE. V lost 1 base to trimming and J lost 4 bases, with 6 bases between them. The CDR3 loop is CASSVQSYNSPLHF. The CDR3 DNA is TGTGCCAGCAGCGTACAGTCTTATAATTCACCCCTCCACTTT.

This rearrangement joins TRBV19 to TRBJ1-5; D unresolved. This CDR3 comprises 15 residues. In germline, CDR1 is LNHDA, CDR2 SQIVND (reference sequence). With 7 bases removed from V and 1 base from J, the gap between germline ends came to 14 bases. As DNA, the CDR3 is TGTGCCAGTATCCACCACGGGGAAAGCAATCAGCCCCAGCATTTT. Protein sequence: CASIHHGESNQPQHF.

The CDR3: CASSRSGWNTGELFF. The CDR3 DNA reads TGCGCCAGCAGCCGCTCCGGATGGAACACCGGGGAGCTGTTTTTT. The chain combines TRBV5-1 with TRBJ2-2; D uncertain. The CDR3 has 15 amino acids. Germline V CDR1 and CDR2: SGHRS, YFSETQ. Trimming took off 4 bases at V and 1 base at J, with 11 bases between the two ends.

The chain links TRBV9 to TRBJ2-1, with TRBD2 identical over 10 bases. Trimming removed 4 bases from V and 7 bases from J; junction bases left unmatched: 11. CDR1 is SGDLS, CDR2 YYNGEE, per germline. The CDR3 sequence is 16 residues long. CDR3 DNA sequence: TGTGCCAGCAGCATTCTATCTAGCGGGAGAGTAAATGAGCAGTTCTTC. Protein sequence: CASSILSSGRVNEQFF.

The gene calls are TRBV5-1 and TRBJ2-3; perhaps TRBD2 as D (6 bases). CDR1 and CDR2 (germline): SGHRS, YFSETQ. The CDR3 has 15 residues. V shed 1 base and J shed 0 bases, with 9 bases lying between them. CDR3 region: CASSLRGTSTDTQYF. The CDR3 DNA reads TGCGCCAGCAGCTTGCGGGGGACTAGCACAGATACGCAGTATTTT.

CDR3 residues: CAISGLAGETDTQYF. The CDR3 nucleotides read TGTGCCATCAGTGGACTAGCGGGAGAAACAGATACGCAGTATTTT. The chain joins TRBV10-3 to TRBJ2-3, with 12 bases matching TRBD2. Germline lookup yields CDR1 ENHRY and CDR2 SYGVKD. CDR3 length: 15 amino acids. V lost 4 bases and J lost 3; bases outside the gene matches: 2.

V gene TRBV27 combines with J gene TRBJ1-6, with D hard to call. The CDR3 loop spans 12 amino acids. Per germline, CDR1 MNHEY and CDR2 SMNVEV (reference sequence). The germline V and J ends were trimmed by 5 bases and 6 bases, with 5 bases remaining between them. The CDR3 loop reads CASSVRNSPLHF. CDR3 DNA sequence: TGTGCCAGCAGTGTCCGTAATTCACCCCTCCACTTT.

The CDR3 region has the DNA TGTGCCAGTAGTTCAGGACAGGGGGGATACAATGAGCAGTTCTTC. This codes for CASSSGQGGYNEQFF. The chain employs TRBV19 and TRBJ2-1, with TRBD1 identical over 10 bases. Germline lookup yields CDR1 LNHDA and CDR2 SQIVND (reference sequence). The CDR3 spans 15 residues. Trimming took 5 bases from V and 4 from J; bases not matched to a gene: 5.

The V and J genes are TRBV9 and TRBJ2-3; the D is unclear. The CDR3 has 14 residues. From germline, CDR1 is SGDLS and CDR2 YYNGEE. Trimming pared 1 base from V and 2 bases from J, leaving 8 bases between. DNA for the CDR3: TGTGCCAGCAGCGTATTCGCCCTCACAGATACGCAGTATTTT. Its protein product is CASSVFALTDTQYF.

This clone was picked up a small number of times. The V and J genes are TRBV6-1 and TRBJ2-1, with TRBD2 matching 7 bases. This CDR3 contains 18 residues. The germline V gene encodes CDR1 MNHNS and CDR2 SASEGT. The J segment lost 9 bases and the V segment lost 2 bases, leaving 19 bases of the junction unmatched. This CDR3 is CASSEIVGWERDRSEQFF. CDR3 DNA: TGTGCCAGCAGTGAAATTGTAGGGTGGGAGCGGGATAGGTCTGAGCAGTTCTTC.

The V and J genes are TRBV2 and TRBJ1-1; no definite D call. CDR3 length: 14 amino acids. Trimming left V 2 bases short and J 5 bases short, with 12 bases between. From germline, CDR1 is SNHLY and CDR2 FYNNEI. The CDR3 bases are TGTGCCAGCAGTGAATGGCGGACTGTTACTGAAGCTTTCTTT. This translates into CASSEWRTVTEAFF. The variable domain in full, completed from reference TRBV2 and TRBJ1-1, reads EPEVTQTPSHQVTQMGQEVILRCVPISNHLYFYWYRQILGQKVEFLVSFYNNEISEKSEIFDDQFSVERPDGSNFTLKIRSTKLEDSAMYFCASSEWRTVTEAFFGQGTRLTVV.

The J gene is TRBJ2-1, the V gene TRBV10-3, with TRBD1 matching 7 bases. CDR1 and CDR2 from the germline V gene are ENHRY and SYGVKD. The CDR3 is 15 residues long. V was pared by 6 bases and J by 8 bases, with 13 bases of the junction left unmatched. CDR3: CAIRTTGTPGDEQFF. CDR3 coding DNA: TGTGCCATCAGGACGACAGGGACCCCCGGGGATGAGCAGTTCTTC.

The CDR3 sequence: CASSQLDIISTDTQYF. The CDR3 nucleotides are TGCGCCAGCAGCCAATTGGACATAATAAGCACAGATACGCAGTATTTT. The V gene is TRBV4-1, the J gene TRBJ2-3; the D gene is possibly TRBD1 (5 bases). Trimming left V 2 bases short and J 0 bases short, with 12 bases between. This CDR3 is 16 amino acids long. In germline, CDR1 is MGHRA, CDR2 YSYEKL.

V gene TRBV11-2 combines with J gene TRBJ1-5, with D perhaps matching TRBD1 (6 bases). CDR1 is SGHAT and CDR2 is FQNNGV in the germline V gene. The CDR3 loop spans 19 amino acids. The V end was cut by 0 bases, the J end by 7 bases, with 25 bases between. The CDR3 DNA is TGTGCCAGCAGCTTAGACTATTCATTCGGGGGCGCGTGGTCCCAGCCCCAGCATTTT. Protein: CASSLDYSFGGAWSQPQHF.

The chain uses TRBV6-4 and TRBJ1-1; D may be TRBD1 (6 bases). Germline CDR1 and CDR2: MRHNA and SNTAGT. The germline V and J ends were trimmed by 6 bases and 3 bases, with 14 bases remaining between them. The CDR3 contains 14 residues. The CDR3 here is CASRQGAGDTEAFF. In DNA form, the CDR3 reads TGTGCCAGCAGACAGGGAGCAGGCGACACTGAAGCTTTCTTT.

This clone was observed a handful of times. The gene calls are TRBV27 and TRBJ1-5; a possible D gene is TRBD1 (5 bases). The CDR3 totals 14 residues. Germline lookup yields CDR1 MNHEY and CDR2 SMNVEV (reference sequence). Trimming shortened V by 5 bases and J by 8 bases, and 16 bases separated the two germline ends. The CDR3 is CASSGAGHGKPQHF. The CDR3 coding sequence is TGTGCCAGCAGTGGGGCCGGGCACGGAAAGCCCCAGCATTTT.

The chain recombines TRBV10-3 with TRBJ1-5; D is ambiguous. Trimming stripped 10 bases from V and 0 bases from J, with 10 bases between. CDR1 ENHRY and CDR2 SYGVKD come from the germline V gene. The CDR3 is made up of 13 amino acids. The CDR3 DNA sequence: TGTGCCACTACAGAGAATAGCAATCAGCCCCAGCATTTT. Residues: CATTENSNQPQHF.